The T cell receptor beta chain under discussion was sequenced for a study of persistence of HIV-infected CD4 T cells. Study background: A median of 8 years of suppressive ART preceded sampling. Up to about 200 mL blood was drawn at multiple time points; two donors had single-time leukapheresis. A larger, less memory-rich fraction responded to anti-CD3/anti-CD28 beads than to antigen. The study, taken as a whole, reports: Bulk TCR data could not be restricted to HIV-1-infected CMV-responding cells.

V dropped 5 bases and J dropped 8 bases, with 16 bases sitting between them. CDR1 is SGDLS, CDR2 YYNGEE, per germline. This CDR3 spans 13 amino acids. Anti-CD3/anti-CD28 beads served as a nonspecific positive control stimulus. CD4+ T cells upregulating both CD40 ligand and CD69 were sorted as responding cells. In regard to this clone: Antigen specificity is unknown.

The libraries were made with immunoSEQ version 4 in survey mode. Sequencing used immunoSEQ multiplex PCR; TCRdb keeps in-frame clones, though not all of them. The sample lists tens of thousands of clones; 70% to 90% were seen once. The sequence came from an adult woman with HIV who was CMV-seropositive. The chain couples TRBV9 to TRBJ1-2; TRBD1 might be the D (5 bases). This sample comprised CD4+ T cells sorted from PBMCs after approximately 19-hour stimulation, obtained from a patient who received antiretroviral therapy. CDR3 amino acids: CASSLETAQGYTF. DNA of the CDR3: TGTGCCAGCAGTCTGGAGACAGCACAAGGCTACACCTTC.